Below are 3 T cell receptor beta chains sequenced from a single sample in a study of breast tumors, draining lymph nodes, adjacent tissues. TCRdb independently ran MiXCR on the multiplex PCR reads; one entry per CDR3 protein. The repertoire holds some 22,000 distinct CDR3 sequences, with roughly 40% as singletons. Material for sequencing was breast tumor tissue. These receptors originate from a female donor with breast cancer. Some clones in this sample may be carry-over from other donors' samples.

The gene calls are TRBV5-1 and TRBJ2-3; TRBD2 aligns across 11 bases. Trimming cost V 4 bases and J 4 bases; bases outside gene matches: 8. The CDR3 consists of 16 residues. Looked up from germline, CDR1 is SGHRS and CDR2 is YFSETQ. The CDR3 spells CASSKLAGEVADTQYF. In DNA, the CDR3 is TGCGCCAGCAGCAAACTAGCGGGAGAGGTCGCAGATACGCAGTATTTT.

Many counts were recorded for this clonotype. The rearrangement links TRBV5-1 to TRBJ2-4, with 8 positions matching TRBD2. V dropped 0 bases and J dropped 5; count of bases not matched to a gene: 7. CDR1 is SGHRS, CDR2 YFSETQ, per germline. The CDR3 covers 16 residues. The CDR3 sequence is CASSLGPGGGQNIQYF. The CDR3 DNA reads as TGCGCCAGCAGCTTGGGACCGGGAGGGGGACAAAACATTCAGTACTTC.

This clonotype occurred many times. This chain uses TRBV19 with TRBJ1-5, with no clear D. From germline, CDR1 is LNHDA and CDR2 SQIVND (reference sequence). Trimming pared 7 bases from V and 4 bases from J, leaving 17 bases between. This CDR3 spans 15 amino acids. The CDR3 reads CASTGRASLNQPQHF. CDR3 bases: TGTGCCAGTACAGGTAGGGCTTCACTTAATCAGCCCCAGCATTTT.